This is a list of T cell receptor beta chains from one sample in a study of CXCR3-negative and CXCR3-positive naive CD8 T cells. After re-calling the 5' RACE reads, TCRdb lists one entry per CDR3 protein, DNA absent. The record lists just under 45,000 distinct CDR3 sequences, of which the ten most abundant hold 14% to 15%. Specimen: memory CD8+ T cells from blood. The receptor set was obtained from a human donor in good health. Some clones in this sample may be carry-over from other donors' samples. The CDR3 runs from the conserved cysteine through the conserved F or W.

TRBJ1-2 | TRBV20-1 | CSALPGQGLVVYGYTF
TRBJ2-7 | TRBV9 | CASSGDRESSYEQYF
TRBJ2-2 | TRBV6-5 | CASSGDRRTGELFF
TRBJ2-1 | TRBV20-1 | CSARGRTKNEQFF
TRBJ1-1 | TRBV29-1 | CSVEDGMNTEAFF
TRBJ2-7 | TRBV7-6 | CASSSDPQGGSYEQYF
TRBJ2-3 | TRBV11-3 | CASSGQDYHTQYF
TRBJ2-3 | TRBV4-2 | CASSIRTEQADTQYF
TRBJ1-2 | TRBV29-1 | CSVPGGGRGYTF
TRBJ2-1 | TRBV18 | CASSSGQEQFF
TRBJ2-5 | TRBV7-6 | CASSPRTAGQETQYF
TRBJ1-5 | TRBV6-5 | CASSYGPFNNQPQHF
TRBJ1-1 | TRBV7-6 | CASSSSGATEAFF
TRBJ1-2 | TRBV27 | CASSWTGENGYTF
TRBJ1-3 | TRBV5-5 | CASSTSSGNTIYF
TRBJ2-7 | TRBV7-9 | CASSSNKGQTYEQYF
TRBJ1-1 | TRBV6-6 | CASSYSGQGLTEAFF
TRBJ1-3 | TRBV12-3/TRBV12-4 | CASSSPGSSETIYF
TRBJ2-1 | TRBV28 | CASRRGIRAGAVNEQFF
TRBJ2-6 | TRBV9 | CASSETHRGKESGANVLTF
TRBJ2-5 | TRBV28 | CASNYRVQETQYF
TRBJ2-7 | TRBV7-9 | CASSPLGTYEQYF
TRBJ2-7 | TRBV3-1 | CASSPEGAGSSYEQYF
TRBJ2-6 | TRBV4-3 | CASSQEGLSGANVLTF
TRBJ1-5 | TRBV5-5 | CASSWIPNRAEGNQPQHF
TRBJ2-6 | TRBV6-4 | CASSDLSGEGANVLTF